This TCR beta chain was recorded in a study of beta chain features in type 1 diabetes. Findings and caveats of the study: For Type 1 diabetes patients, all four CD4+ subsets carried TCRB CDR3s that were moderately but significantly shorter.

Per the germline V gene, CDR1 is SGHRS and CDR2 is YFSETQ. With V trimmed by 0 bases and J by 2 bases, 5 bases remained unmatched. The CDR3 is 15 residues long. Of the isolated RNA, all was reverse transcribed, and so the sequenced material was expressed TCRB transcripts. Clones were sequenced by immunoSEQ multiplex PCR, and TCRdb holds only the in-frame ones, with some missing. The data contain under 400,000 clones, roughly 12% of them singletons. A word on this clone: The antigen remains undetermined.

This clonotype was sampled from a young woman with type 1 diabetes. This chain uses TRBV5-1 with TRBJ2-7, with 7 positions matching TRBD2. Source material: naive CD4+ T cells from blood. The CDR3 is CASSLGGTTTYEQYF. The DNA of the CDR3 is TGCGCCAGCAGCTTGGGGGGGACTACAACCTACGAGCAGTACTTC.